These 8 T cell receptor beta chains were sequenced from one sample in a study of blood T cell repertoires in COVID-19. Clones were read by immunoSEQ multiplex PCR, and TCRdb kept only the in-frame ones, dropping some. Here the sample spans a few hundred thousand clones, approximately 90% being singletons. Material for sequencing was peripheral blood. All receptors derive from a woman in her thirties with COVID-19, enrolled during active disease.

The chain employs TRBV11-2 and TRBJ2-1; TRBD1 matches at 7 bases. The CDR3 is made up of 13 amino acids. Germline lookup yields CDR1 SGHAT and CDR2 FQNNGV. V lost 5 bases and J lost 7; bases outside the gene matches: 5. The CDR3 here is CASSPNRGNEQFF. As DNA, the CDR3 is TGTGCCAGCAGCCCAAACAGGGGTAATGAGCAGTTCTTC.

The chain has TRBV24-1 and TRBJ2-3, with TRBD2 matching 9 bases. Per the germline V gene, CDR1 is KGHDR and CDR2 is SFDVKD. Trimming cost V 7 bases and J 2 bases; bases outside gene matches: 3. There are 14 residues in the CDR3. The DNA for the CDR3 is TGTGCCACCAGCCCTAGCGGGGTCACAGATACGCAGTATTTT. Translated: CATSPSGVTDTQYF.

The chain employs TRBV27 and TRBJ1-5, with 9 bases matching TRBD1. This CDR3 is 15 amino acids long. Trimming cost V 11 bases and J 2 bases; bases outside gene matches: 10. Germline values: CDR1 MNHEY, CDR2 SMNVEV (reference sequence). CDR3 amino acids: CAPTADRGGNQPQHF. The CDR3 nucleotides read TGTGCCCCCACCGCGGACAGGGGTGGCAATCAGCCCCAGCATTTT.

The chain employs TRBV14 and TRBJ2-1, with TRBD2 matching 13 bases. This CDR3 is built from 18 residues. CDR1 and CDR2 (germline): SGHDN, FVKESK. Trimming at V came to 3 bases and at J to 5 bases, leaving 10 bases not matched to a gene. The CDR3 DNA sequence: TGTGCCAGCAGCCATGGGTGGACTAGCGGGGGTTATGACAATGAGCAGTTCTTC. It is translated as CASSHGWTSGGYDNEQFF.

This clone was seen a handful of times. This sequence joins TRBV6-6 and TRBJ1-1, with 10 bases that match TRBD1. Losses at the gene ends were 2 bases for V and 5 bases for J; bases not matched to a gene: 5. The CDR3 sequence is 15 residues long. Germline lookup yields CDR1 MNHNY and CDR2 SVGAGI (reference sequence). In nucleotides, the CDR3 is TGTGCCAGCAGTTACCCTGGACAGGGGGATACTGAAGCTTTCTTT. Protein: CASSYPGQGDTEAFF.

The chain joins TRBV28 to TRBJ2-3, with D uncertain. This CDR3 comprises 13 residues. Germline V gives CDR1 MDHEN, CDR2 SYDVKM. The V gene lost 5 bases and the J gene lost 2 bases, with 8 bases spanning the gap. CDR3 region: CASSTDITDTQYF. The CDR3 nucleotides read TGTGCCAGCAGTACCGACATCACAGATACGCAGTATTTT.

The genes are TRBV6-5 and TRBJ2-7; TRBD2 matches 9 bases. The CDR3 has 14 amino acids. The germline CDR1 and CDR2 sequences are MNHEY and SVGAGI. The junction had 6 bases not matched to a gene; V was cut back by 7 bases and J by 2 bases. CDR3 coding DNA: TGTGCCAGCACGCGGGGGGGGAGCACCTACGAGCAGTACTTC. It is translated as CASTRGGSTYEQYF.

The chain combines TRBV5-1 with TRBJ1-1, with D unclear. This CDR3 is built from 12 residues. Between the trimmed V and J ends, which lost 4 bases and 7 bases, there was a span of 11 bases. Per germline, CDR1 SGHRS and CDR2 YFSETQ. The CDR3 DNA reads TGCGCCAGCAGCCAAGTGGGGAGTGAAGCTTTCTTT. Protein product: CASSQVGSEAFF. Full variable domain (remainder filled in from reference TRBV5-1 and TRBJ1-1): KAGVTQTPRYLIKTRGQQVTLSCSPISGHRSVSWYQQTPGQGLQFLFEYFSETQRNKGNFPGRFSGRQFSNSRSEMNVSTLELGDSALYLCASSQVGSEAFFGQGTRLTVV.